Below are 27 T cell receptor beta chains sequenced from a single sample in a study of blood T cell repertoires in COVID-19. The repertoire was sequenced with immunoSEQ multiplex PCR; TCRdb's copy has only in-frame clones and lacks some. This repertoire shows fewer than 300,000 clones, roughly 84% found once; its top ten account for approximately 3.1%. The sample consisted of peripheral blood. Receptors originate from a woman aged 18-35 years with acute or convalescent COVID-19.

The gene calls are TRBV20-1 and TRBJ2-1; no definite D call. Trimming stripped 0 bases from V and 11 bases from J, with 8 bases between. CDR1 DFQATT and CDR2 SNEGSKA come from the germline V gene (reference sequence). The CDR3 totals 11 residues. CDR3 residues: CSARDQEKQFF. Written as DNA, the CDR3 is TGCAGTGCTAGAGATCAAGAGAAGCAGTTCTTC.

There are many counts of this clone. The chain couples TRBV19 to TRBJ2-1, with TRBD2 matching over 7 bases. V gave up 5 bases and J gave up 0 bases; unmatched junction bases: 7. Germline assignment: CDR1 LNHDA and CDR2 SQIVND (reference sequence). This CDR3 spans 16 amino acids. The DNA of the CDR3 is TGTGCCAGTAGTGGGGGACTAATGAGCTCCTACAATGAGCAGTTCTTC. This translates into CASSGGLMSSYNEQFF.

The chain is built from TRBV19 and TRBJ2-7; 8 bases line up with TRBD2. The junction had 6 bases not matched to a gene; V was cut back by 3 bases and J by 2 bases. The CDR3 consists of 15 residues. CDR1 and CDR2 (germline): LNHDA, SQIVND (reference sequence). DNA of the CDR3: TGTGCCAGTAGTATCCTTACTAGCGGAACCTACGAGCAGTACTTC. As protein: CASSILTSGTYEQYF.

The rearrangement uses TRBV9 and TRBJ1-3, with D unresolved. This CDR3 has 16 amino acids. CDR1 is SGDLS and CDR2 is YYNGEE in the germline V gene. V lost 0 bases to trimming and J lost 0 bases, with 10 bases between them. The CDR3: CASSVDPNFSGNTIYF. The CDR3 DNA reads TGTGCCAGCAGCGTAGATCCCAATTTCTCTGGAAACACCATATATTTT.

In its sample, this clone was seen once. V is TRBV18 and J is TRBJ2-7; 16 bases fit TRBD2. The ends lost 5 bases at V and 7 bases at J; junction bases unmatched: 5. The CDR3 consists of 15 residues. The V gene's germline CDR1 is KGHSH and CDR2 LQKENI. The CDR3 nucleotides read TGTGCCAGCTCAGAGGGACTAGCGGGAGGGCAAGAGCAGTACTTC. It translates to CASSEGLAGGQEQYF.

CDR3 amino acids: CASSGRSSGPYEQYF. Here the CDR3 DNA reads TGTGCCAGCAGTGGTCGGTCTAGCGGCCCCTACGAGCAGTACTTC. This chain joins TRBV25-1 and TRBJ2-7, with 7 bases lining up with TRBD2. This CDR3 contains 15 residues. Germline CDR1 and CDR2: MGHDK and SYGVNS. V dropped 4 bases and J dropped 2; count of bases not matched to a gene: 8.

V and J are TRBV5-1 and TRBJ1-1, with unresolved D. Trimming removed 3 bases at V and 5 bases at J, with 11 bases between. CDR1 is SGHRS and CDR2 is YFSETQ in the germline V gene. The CDR3 runs to 13 residues. The CDR3 loop reads CASSSAGGTEAFF. The CDR3 region has the DNA TGCGCCAGCAGCTCGGCGGGTGGGACTGAAGCTTTCTTT.

The genes are TRBV4-1 and TRBJ2-1; D unclear. There are 15 residues in the CDR3. Germline CDR1 reads MGHRA; CDR2 reads YSYEKL. Trimming stripped 1 base from V and 0 bases from J, with 7 bases between. In DNA, the CDR3 is TGCGCCAGCAGCCAAGGAACCAGCTCCTACAATGAGCAGTTCTTC. It codes for CASSQGTSSYNEQFF.

The V and J genes are TRBV11-1 and TRBJ2-1; TRBD2 aligns across 7 bases. The V and J ends lost 4 bases and 7 bases, in that order; junction bases with no gene match: 7. The CDR3 spans 14 residues. Germline assignment: CDR1 SGHAT and CDR2 FQDESV (reference sequence). In nucleotides, the CDR3 is TGTGCCAGCAGCTCAGGCGGGGGTAGGAATGAGCAGTTCTTC. Its translation: CASSSGGGRNEQFF.

The V and J genes are TRBV6-2 or TRBV6-3 and TRBJ2-5; TRBD1 aligns across 8 bases. The CDR3 covers 16 residues. Losses at the gene ends were 5 bases for V and 5 bases for J; bases not matched to a gene: 13. The germline V gene encodes CDR1 MNHEY and CDR2 SVGEGT. CDR3 in amino acids: CASSPGLDRAGETQYF. The CDR3 DNA follows: TGTGCCAGCAGTCCAGGCTTGGACAGGGCTGGCGAGACCCAGTACTTC.

The gene calls are TRBV7-2 and TRBJ2-5, with D possibly being TRBD1 (6 bases). Germline V gene data show CDR1 as SGHTA and CDR2 as FQGNSA. The CDR3 spans 16 residues. Trimming removed 5 bases from V and 1 base from J, with 17 bases in between. CDR3 sequence (DNA): TGTGCCAGCAGCCACCAGGGGCCCGTGACCCAAGAGACCCAGTACTTC. Its protein is CASSHQGPVTQETQYF. Full variable domain (remainder filled in from reference TRBV7-2 and TRBJ2-5): GAGVSQSPSNKVTEKGKDVELRCDPISGHTALYWYRQSLGQGLEFLIYFQGNSAPDKSGLPSDRFSAERTGGSVSTLTIQRTQQEDSAVYLCASSHQGPVTQETQYFGPGTRLLVL.

The chain has TRBV15 and TRBJ1-2; D is undetermined. The V and J ends lost 1 base and 5 bases respectively, with 11 bases between them. The CDR3 is 14 amino acids. The germline V gene encodes CDR1 LNHNV and CDR2 YYDKDF (reference sequence). CDR3 sequence (DNA): TGTGCCACCAGCAGAGCCCAGGTGTGGTATGGCTACACCTTC. Amino acids: CATSRAQVWYGYTF. The full variable domain, with the rest looked up from reference TRBV15 and TRBJ1-2, is DAMVIQNPRYQVTQFGKPVTLSCSQTLNHNVMYWYQQKSSQAPKLLFHYYDKDFNNEADTPDNFQSRRPNTSFCFLDIRSPGLGDTAMYLCATSRAQVWYGYTFGSGTRLTVV.

The chain uses TRBV6-5 and TRBJ1-2; no reliable D call. Trimming shortened V by 8 bases and J by 2 bases, and 9 bases separated the two germline ends. This CDR3 is built from 12 residues. Germline CDR1 MNHEY, CDR2 SVGAGI. The CDR3 loop reads CASLGDNYGYTF. In DNA, the CDR3 is TGTGCCAGCCTGGGAGACAACTATGGCTACACCTTC.

The chain employs TRBV2 and TRBJ2-1; TRBD1 is a possible D gene (5 bases). CDR1 and CDR2 (germline): SNHLY, FYNNEI. The CDR3 sequence is 15 residues long. V was trimmed by 6 bases and J by 8 bases, leaving 20 bases between them. CDR3 sequence (DNA): TGTGCCAGCAGGAGAGGACACCCCCCGACGGATGAGCAGTTCTTC. It yields the protein CASRRGHPPTDEQFF.

The V call is TRBV27, the J call TRBJ1-2; D remains ambiguous. Germline V lookup: CDR1 MNHEY, CDR2 SMNVEV (reference sequence). CDR3 length: 13 residues. V was cut by 9 bases and J by 1 base, with 12 bases left in between. CDR3 coding DNA: TGTGCCAGTAAGGGAGCCCGTAACTATGGCTACACCTTC. Translated, it gives CASKGARNYGYTF.

The chain carries TRBV19 and TRBJ1-3; unclear D gene. V lost 5 bases, J lost 1 base, and 6 bases lay in between. CDR3 size: 13 residues. Germline CDR1 and CDR2: LNHDA and SQIVND (reference sequence). The CDR3 sequence: CASSHLSGNTIYF. The DNA for the CDR3 is TGTGCCAGTAGTCATCTATCTGGAAACACCATATATTTT.

The chain recombines TRBV27 with TRBJ2-1; D not resolved. The CDR3 is 12 residues long. The V and J ends lost 7 bases and 4 bases respectively, with 8 bases between them. The germline V gene encodes CDR1 MNHEY and CDR2 SMNVEV (reference sequence). CDR3 in DNA: TGTGCCAGCACAGGCGAATACAATGAGCAGTTCTTC. It codes for CASTGEYNEQFF.

The rearrangement joins TRBV13 to TRBJ2-7; 12 nucleotides match TRBD1. Germline trimming cut 5 bases from V and 3 bases from J; bases unmatched to any gene: 11. The CDR3 is 17 residues long. Germline lookup yields CDR1 PRHDT and CDR2 FYEKMQ (reference sequence). The CDR3 sequence: CASSLTRGTGGNYEQYF. In DNA form, the CDR3 reads TGTGCCAGCAGCCTTACGCGTGGGACAGGGGGCAACTACGAGCAGTACTTC.

This chain links TRBV15 with TRBJ2-4; D remains ambiguous. Germline V lookup: CDR1 LNHNV, CDR2 YYDKDF (reference sequence). Trimming took 5 bases from V and 0 from J, leaving 11 bases between them. The CDR3 sequence is 15 residues long. Here the CDR3 reads CATSSQRKAKNIQYF. The DNA of the CDR3 is TGTGCCACCAGCTCCCAGCGTAAAGCCAAAAACATTCAGTACTTC.

This clone occurred once. The chain links TRBV4-3 to TRBJ2-7; 7 nucleotides agree with TRBD1. Trimming took 4 bases from V and 4 from J; bases not matched to a gene: 10. This CDR3 is built from 15 residues. Per germline, CDR1 LGHNA and CDR2 YSLEER. The CDR3 sequence: CASSPLPGQLYEQYF. As DNA, the CDR3 is TGCGCCAGCAGCCCGCTTCCGGGACAGCTATACGAGCAGTACTTC.

The chain couples TRBV4-1 to TRBJ2-4, with D tentatively TRBD2 (6 bases). The V end was cut by 4 bases, the J end by 0 bases, with 16 bases between. CDR3 length: 17 residues. Germline assignment: CDR1 MGHRA and CDR2 YSYEKL. CDR3 in amino acids: CASSRDGLALAKNIQYF. As DNA, the CDR3 is TGCGCCAGCAGCCGAGACGGGCTAGCGTTAGCCAAAAACATTCAGTACTTC.

The gene calls are TRBV7-2 and TRBJ2-2, with 11 bases fitting TRBD2. The V gene's germline CDR1 is SGHTA and CDR2 FQGNSA. The length of the CDR3 is 17 residues. The trim removed 7 bases at V and 1 base at J, leaving 8 bases unmatched. CDR3 nucleotide sequence: TGTGCCAGCATCCCCTCGCTAGCGGGAGGGAACACCGGGGAGCTGTTTTTT. This translates into CASIPSLAGGNTGELFF.

The chain recombines TRBV10-2 with TRBJ2-3; TRBD2 is a possible D gene (6 bases). Germline CDR1 is WSHSY and CDR2 is SAAADI. The CDR3 runs to 12 residues. Trimming left V 6 bases short and J 4 bases short, with 8 bases between. For the CDR3, the DNA is TGCGCCAGCAGCGGAGGGGCAGATACGCAGTATTTT. It codes for CASSGGADTQYF.

This chain uses TRBV18 with TRBJ1-1; tentative D call: TRBD1 (5 bases). This CDR3 has 17 residues. Trimming took off 3 bases at V and 2 bases at J, with 19 bases between the two ends. Germline values: CDR1 KGHSH, CDR2 LQKENI. CDR3 loop: CASSPPGRGSVNTEAFF. The DNA of the CDR3 is TGTGCCAGCTCACCCCCGGGGAGGGGATCTGTTAACACTGAAGCTTTCTTT.

This chain joins TRBV7-2 and TRBJ2-3; D is possibly TRBD1 (5 bases). CDR3 length equals 13 residues. Germline loops: CDR1 SGHTA, CDR2 FQGNSA. The V gene lost 5 bases and the J gene lost 4 bases, with 10 bases spanning the gap. The CDR3 region is CASSPPGSDTQYF. The CDR3 bases are TGTGCCAGCAGCCCTCCAGGGTCAGATACGCAGTATTTT.

This clone was seen only once. This chain joins TRBV6-5 and TRBJ2-1; TRBD1 agrees at 11 bases. The CDR3 contains 13 residues. After removal of 9 bases from V and 8 bases from J, the junction contained 6 bases not matched to a gene. CDR1 is MNHEY, CDR2 SVGAGI, per germline. CDR3 nucleotide sequence: TGTGCCAGTACCCGGACAGGGGGCTATGAGCAGTTCTTC. Translating it yields CASTRTGGYEQFF.

This chain joins TRBV6-2 or TRBV6-3 and TRBJ2-7; D may be TRBD2 (6 bases). The V gene lost 6 bases and the J gene lost 3 bases, with 12 bases spanning the gap. The length of the CDR3 is 13 residues. The germline CDR1 and CDR2 sequences are MNHEY and SVGEGT. The DNA for the CDR3 is TGTGCCAGCAGCCGACTAGAACTCTACGAGCAGTACTTC. Its protein is CASSRLELYEQYF.